The T cell receptor beta chain under discussion was sequenced for a study of T cells in localized non-small cell lung cancer. The protocol was immunoSEQ multiplex PCR, while the TCRdb copy is restricted to in-frame clones and leaves out a portion. The table lists roughly 1,800 clones, around 23% of them singletons. CDR1 and CDR2 (germline): WSHSY, SAAADI. The V and J ends lost 11 bases and 3 bases respectively, with 16 bases between them. The length of the CDR3 is 13 residues. Study results and limitations: Uninvolved neighboring lung showed the greatest T cell clonality, exceeding tumor. Across samples, adjacent lung featured a median 57 of the top 100 tumor clones. Tumor samples were not multi-region, leaving intratumor heterogeneity unexcluded.

Sample share makes this clone large. Its antigen is unidentified. This clonotype was obtained from a male donor aged 60 or over with stage II lung adenocarcinoma. Here the sequenced sample was lung tumor tissue, taken before any cancer treatment. V and J are TRBV10-2 and TRBJ1-1, with D unclear. The CDR3 spells CAQRSDGDTEAFF. CDR3 nucleotides: TGCGCCCAGCGATCCGACGGAGACACTGAAGCTTTCTTT.